This entry lists 10 T cell receptor beta chains sequenced from one sample in a study of CD8 T cells in Susac syndrome. With random hexamers, roughly 0.5 to 1 ug RNA was reverse transcribed. TCRdb processed the immunoSEQ multiplex PCR reads anew with MiXCR; each CDR3 protein has one entry. This sample has 150,000 to 200,000 distinct CDR3 sequences, with around 94% found just once. Specimen: CD4+ T cells from PBMCs. Receptors were obtained from a human donor in good health.

V gene TRBV7-2 combines with J gene TRBJ2-5, with D perhaps TRBD2 (6 bases). From germline, CDR1 is SGHTA and CDR2 FQGNSA. The CDR3 has 12 residues. The V and J ends lost 0 bases and 9 bases respectively, with 8 bases between them. CDR3 sequence reads: CASSLARDSQYF. DNA for the CDR3: TGTGCCAGCAGCTTAGCGAGGGACTCCCAGTACTTC.

The rearrangement joins TRBV20-1 to TRBJ2-1; D is perhaps TRBD1 (7 bases). The germline V gene encodes CDR1 DFQATT and CDR2 SNEGSKA (reference sequence). V lost 3 bases and J lost 7, with 13 bases in between. The length of the CDR3 is 13 residues. The CDR3 coding sequence is TGCAGTGCTAGCCGGAGGGGGCCAAATGAGCAGTTCTTC. This sequence encodes CSASRRGPNEQFF.

The rearrangement links TRBV7-9 to TRBJ1-2; unclear D gene. CDR1 and CDR2 from the germline V gene are SEHNR and FQNEAQ (reference sequence). V was pared by 1 base and J by 8 bases, with 8 bases between. The CDR3 length is 12 residues. CDR3 protein: CASSLDIRGYTF. In nucleotides, the CDR3 is TGTGCCAGCAGCTTAGATATCCGGGGCTACACCTTC.

Of note for this clonotype: Germline and junction disagree at one end, which may indicate a read error. This chain links TRBV7-9 with TRBJ2-2; 8 bases fit TRBD1. CDR3 length: 17 amino acids. The germline V gene has CDR1 SEHNR and CDR2 FQNEAQ (reference sequence). CDR3 DNA: TGCGCCAGCAGCCAGGCGGCAGGGGGCTCGTACACCGGGGAGCTGTTTTTT. Protein: CASSQAAGGSYTGELFF. Using reference TRBV7-9 and TRBJ2-2 for the parts outside the CDR3, the full variable domain is DTGVSQNPRHKITKRGQNVTFRCDPISEHNRLYWYRQTLGQGPEFLTYFQNEAQLEKSRLLSDRFSAERPKGSFSTLEIQRTEQGDSAMYLCASSQAAGGSYTGELFFGEGSRLTVL.

V usage is TRBV12-3 or TRBV12-4 and J usage is TRBJ2-2; D possibly corresponds to TRBD1 (6 bases). V lost 4 bases, J lost 4 bases, and 16 bases lay in between. This CDR3 region has 16 residues. The CDR3 loop is CASSSAGVRSTGELFF. The CDR3 DNA sequence: TGTGCCAGCAGTTCTGCAGGGGTCAGAAGCACCGGGGAGCTGTTTTTT.

This clonotype has just a few counts. The rearrangement uses TRBV3-1 and TRBJ2-5; possibly TRBD1 for D (7 bases). CDR1 LGHDT and CDR2 YNNKEL come from the germline V gene (reference sequence). CDR3 length equals 14 residues. Trimming took off 4 bases at V and 1 base at J, with 10 bases between the two ends. CDR3 nucleotides: TGTGCCAGCAGCCTTCAGGGGGGCCAAGAGACCCAGTACTTC. Its translation: CASSLQGGQETQYF.

J is TRBJ2-1 and V is TRBV20-1, with 9 bases matching TRBD2. The CDR3 sequence is 15 residues long. Looked up from germline, CDR1 is DFQATT and CDR2 is SNEGSKA (reference sequence). V shed 3 bases, J shed 6 bases, and the junction held 9 bases outside the gene matches. The CDR3 DNA reads TGCAGTGCTAGTCCCCCTGGCGGGGGGGCCAATGAGCAGTTCTTC. Translated, it gives CSASPPGGGANEQFF.

This clonotype was seen just once. The chain recombines TRBV23-1 with TRBJ2-3; the match to TRBD2 covers 8 bases. TRBV23-1 is known as an ORF, though its function is uncertain. This CDR3 has 19 residues. V lost 1 base, J lost 2 bases, and 14 bases stayed unmatched. The CDR3 here is CASSQCLWAGGRLTDTQYF. As DNA, the CDR3 is TGCGCCAGCAGTCAATGTCTCTGGGCGGGGGGTCGTCTCACAGATACGCAGTATTTT.

The V call is TRBV29-1, the J call TRBJ2-7; D gene unclear. The CDR3 is made up of 11 amino acids. Germline V lookup: CDR1 SQVTM, CDR2 ANQGSEA. V was pared by 2 bases and J by 3 bases, with 5 bases between. The CDR3 sequence: CSVENLYEQYF. The CDR3, as DNA: TGCAGCGTTGAAAACCTCTACGAGCAGTACTTC.

There are a few counts of this clonotype. V usage is TRBV7-2 and J usage is TRBJ2-1, with a tentative D call TRBD1 (6 bases). V was trimmed by 5 bases and J by 4 bases, leaving 12 bases between them. CDR1 SGHTA and CDR2 FQGNSA come from the germline V gene. The CDR3 contains 14 residues. The chain's CDR3 is CASSQGTVYNEQFF. The CDR3 coding sequence is TGTGCCAGCAGCCAGGGGACGGTGTACAATGAGCAGTTCTTC.